This TCR beta chain derives from a study of monozygotic twins with inflammatory bowel disease. The germline V gene encodes CDR1 DFQATT and CDR2 SNEGSKA (reference sequence). This CDR3 has 16 amino acids. Each sample's cDNA came from eight separate reactions. Template switching added UMIs carrying a 6-nucleotide sample barcode. No DNA is given; TCRdb re-called the 5' RACE reads and lists each CDR3 protein once. In total, the table holds about 420,000 distinct CDR3 sequences. General study points: Healthy co-twins exceeded IBD patients in TCRbeta diversity as measured by inverse Simpson.

Points on this clonotype: What it recognizes is unknown.

The specimen was blood. This receptor was obtained from a human donor with ulcerative colitis or Crohn's disease, or a healthy co-twin of an affected twin (not recorded which). The genes are TRBV20-1 and TRBJ2-3; TCRdb selects TRBD1, and the lack of DNA leaves this call unchecked. CDR3 residues: CSARDWGTIGSDTQYF.